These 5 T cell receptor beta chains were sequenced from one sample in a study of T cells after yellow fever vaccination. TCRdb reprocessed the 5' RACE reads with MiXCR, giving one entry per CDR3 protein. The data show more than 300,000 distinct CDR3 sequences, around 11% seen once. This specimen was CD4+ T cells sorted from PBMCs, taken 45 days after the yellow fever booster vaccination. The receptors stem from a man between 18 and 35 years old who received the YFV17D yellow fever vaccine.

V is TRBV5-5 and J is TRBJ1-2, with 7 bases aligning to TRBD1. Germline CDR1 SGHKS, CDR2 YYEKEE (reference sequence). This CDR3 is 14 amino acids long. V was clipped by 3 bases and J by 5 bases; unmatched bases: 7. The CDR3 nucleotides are TGTGCCAGCAGCTCCCGGGACAGAGGATATGGCTACACCTTC. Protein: CASSSRDRGYGYTF.

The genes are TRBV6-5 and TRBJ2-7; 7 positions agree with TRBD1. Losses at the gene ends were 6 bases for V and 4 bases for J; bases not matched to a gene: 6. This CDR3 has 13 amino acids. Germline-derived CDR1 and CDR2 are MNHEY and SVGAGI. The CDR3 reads CASSPTGLYEQYF. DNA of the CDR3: TGTGCCAGCAGCCCGACAGGGCTGTACGAGCAGTACTTC.

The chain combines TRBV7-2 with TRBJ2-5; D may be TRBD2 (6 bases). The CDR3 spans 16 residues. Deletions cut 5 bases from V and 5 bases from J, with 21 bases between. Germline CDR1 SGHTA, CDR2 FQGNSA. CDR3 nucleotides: TGTGCCAGCAGCCCCCGGGGCCCTTGGGGGGTCGAGACCCAGTACTTC. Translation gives CASSPRGPWGVETQYF.

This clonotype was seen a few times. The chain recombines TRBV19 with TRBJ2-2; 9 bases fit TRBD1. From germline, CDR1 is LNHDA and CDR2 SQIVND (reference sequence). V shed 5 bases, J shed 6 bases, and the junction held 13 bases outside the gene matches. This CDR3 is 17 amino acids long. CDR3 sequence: CASSPRWTGDFAGELFF. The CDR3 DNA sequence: TGTGCCAGTAGTCCTCGATGGACAGGGGATTTCGCCGGGGAGCTGTTTTTT.

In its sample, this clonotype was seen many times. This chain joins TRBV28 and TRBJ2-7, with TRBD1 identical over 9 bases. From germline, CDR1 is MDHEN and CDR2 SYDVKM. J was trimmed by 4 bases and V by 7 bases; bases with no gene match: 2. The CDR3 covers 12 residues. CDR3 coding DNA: TGTGCCAGCAATGGACAGGGGTACGAGCAGTACTTC. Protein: CASNGQGYEQYF.